Following are 20 T cell receptor beta chains from one sample sequenced in a study of T cell responses to AZD1222 COVID-19 vaccine. Assay: immunoSEQ multiplex PCR; the TCRdb copy retains only in-frame clones and omits some. The data contain roughly 120,000 clones, approximately 88% of them singletons. The source was peripheral blood, collected on day 0 of MenACWY control vaccination. The receptors shown here come from an adult in good health.

V and J are TRBV18 and TRBJ1-3, with TRBD1 matching over 7 bases. This CDR3 is built from 16 residues. Germline CDR1 reads KGHSH; CDR2 reads LQKENI. V shed 2 bases, J shed 0 bases, and the junction held 4 bases outside the gene matches. The CDR3 DNA sequence: TGTGCCAGCTCACCAGGACAGGCGGCCTCTGGAAACACCATATATTTT. This codes for CASSPGQAASGNTIYF.

This chain joins TRBV24-1 and TRBJ2-7; D possibly corresponds to TRBD2 (5 bases). The V gene lost 3 bases and the J gene lost 0 bases, with 8 bases spanning the gap. Germline assignment: CDR1 KGHDR and CDR2 SFDVKD. The CDR3 has 14 residues. The CDR3 protein is CATSDPGSSYEQYF. CDR3 in DNA: TGTGCCACCAGTGATCCGGGGAGCTCCTACGAGCAGTACTTC.

The rearrangement joins TRBV11-2 to TRBJ2-7; D possibly corresponds to TRBD2 (6 bases). With 7 bases removed from V and 3 bases from J, the gap between germline ends came to 19 bases. The CDR3 has 15 amino acids. Per the germline V gene, CDR1 is SGHAT and CDR2 is FQNNGV. The CDR3 nucleotides are TGTGCCAGCACCCTATGGCGGGAAAGTCTCTACGAGCAGTACTTC. It codes for CASTLWRESLYEQYF. Filled out from reference TRBV11-2 and TRBJ2-7, the complete variable domain reads EAGVAQSPRYKIIEKRQSVAFWCNPISGHATLYWYQQILGQGPKLLIQFQNNGVVDDSQLPKDRFSAERLKGVDSTLKIQPAKLEDSAVYLCASTLWRESLYEQYFGPGTRLTVT.

The chain employs TRBV10-2 and TRBJ2-3, with D possibly called TRBD1 or TRBD2 (5 bases each). V shed 2 bases and J shed 0 bases, with 12 bases lying between them. Germline-derived CDR1 and CDR2 are WSHSY and SAAADI. The CDR3 extends over 16 amino acids. CDR3 residues: CASSEPGGPSTDTQYF. The CDR3 DNA reads TGCGCCAGCAGTGAGCCTGGGGGACCTAGCACAGATACGCAGTATTTT.

As DNA, the CDR3 is TGTGCCTGGAGTGGGCCCACGACTAGCGGACAAGAGACCCAGTACTTC. This gives the protein CAWSGPTTSGQETQYF. The genes are TRBV30 and TRBJ2-5; TRBD2 aligns across 9 bases. Germline-derived CDR1 and CDR2 are GTSNPN and SVGIG (reference sequence). J gave up 2 bases and V 1 base, and 8 bases lay outside the gene matches. This CDR3 region has 16 residues.

Only a few counts were recorded for this clone. V is TRBV27 and J is TRBJ2-7; 10 nucleotides align to TRBD1. Germline V gene sequence: CDR1 MNHEY, CDR2 SMNVEV (reference sequence). The CDR3 is 15 amino acids. J lost 5 bases, V lost 2 bases, and 6 bases had no gene match. For the CDR3, the DNA is TGTGCCAGCAGTTTAAGGCGGACAGGGGGAAACGAGCAGTACTTC. Encoded protein: CASSLRRTGGNEQYF.

The rearrangement joins TRBV5-1 to TRBJ1-1; TRBD1 matches at 9 bases. CDR1 is SGHRS, CDR2 YFSETQ, per germline. V was clipped by 0 bases and J by 4 bases; unmatched bases: 4. The CDR3 spans 15 residues. Here the CDR3 reads CASSLALDRGTEAFF. The CDR3 coding sequence is TGCGCCAGCAGCTTGGCCTTGGACAGGGGCACTGAAGCTTTCTTT.

The rearrangement joins TRBV2 to TRBJ2-3; no reliable D call. Germline V gene lookup returns CDR1 SNHLY and CDR2 FYNNEI. The length of the CDR3 is 15 residues. Trimming cost V 3 bases and J 3 bases, with 13 bases left between them. The CDR3 here is CASSDSYNGTDTQYF. The CDR3 bases are TGTGCCAGCAGTGATAGTTATAACGGTACAGATACGCAGTATTTT. Using reference TRBV2 and TRBJ2-3 for the parts outside the CDR3, the full variable domain is EPEVTQTPSHQVTQMGQEVILRCVPISNHLYFYWYRQILGQKVEFLVSFYNNEISEKSEIFDDQFSVERPDGSNFTLKIRSTKLEDSAMYFCASSDSYNGTDTQYFGPGTRLTVL.

The chain couples TRBV7-6 to TRBJ2-1; 9 bases align to TRBD1. CDR1 SGHVS and CDR2 FNYEAQ come from the germline V gene. V gave up 4 bases and J gave up 0 bases; unmatched junction bases: 4. This CDR3 is built from 16 residues. DNA for the CDR3: TGTGCCAGCAGCTGGGACAGGGACCTCTCCTACAATGAGCAGTTCTTC. It translates to CASSWDRDLSYNEQFF.

The chain recombines TRBV7-9 with TRBJ2-1; D perhaps matches TRBD2 (5 bases). V was clipped by 3 bases and J by 7 bases, with 16 bases between them. Per the germline V gene, CDR1 is SEHNR and CDR2 is FQNEAQ (reference sequence). The CDR3 has 15 residues. This CDR3 is CASSFKARLSNEQFF. In nucleotides, the CDR3 is TGTGCCAGCAGCTTTAAGGCTAGACTATCGAATGAGCAGTTCTTC.

The V gene is TRBV5-4, the J gene TRBJ2-7, with 7 positions matching TRBD1. The V gene's germline CDR1 is SGHNT and CDR2 YYREEE (reference sequence). The J segment lost 2 bases and the V segment lost 3 bases, leaving 8 bases of the junction unmatched. The CDR3 totals 15 residues. CDR3 loop: CASSWGGQVTYEQYF. The DNA for the CDR3 is TGTGCCAGCAGCTGGGGTGGACAGGTCACCTACGAGCAGTACTTC.

This chain connects TRBV6-5 to TRBJ1-5; 8 nucleotides match TRBD1. The junction had 3 bases not matched to a gene; V was cut back by 5 bases and J by 3 bases. Germline V gene data show CDR1 as MNHEY and CDR2 as SVGAGI. The CDR3 is 14 residues long. This chain's CDR3 is CASSRGQVNQPQHF. The CDR3 coding sequence is TGTGCCAGCAGTCGGGGACAGGTCAATCAGCCCCAGCATTTT.

The genes are TRBV19 and TRBJ2-1; D remains unclear. Trimming cost V 6 bases and J 0 bases, with 9 bases left between them. The CDR3 is 14 residues long. In germline, CDR1 is LNHDA, CDR2 SQIVND (reference sequence). CDR3 loop: CASSEWSSYNEQFF. The CDR3 bases are TGTGCCAGTAGCGAGTGGAGCTCCTACAATGAGCAGTTCTTC.

V is TRBV24-1 and J is TRBJ1-3; D remains unclear. From germline, CDR1 is KGHDR and CDR2 SFDVKD. The V and J ends lost 1 base and 9 bases respectively, with 15 bases between them. This CDR3 comprises 15 residues. CDR3 amino acids: CATSDFRTPTPTIYF. The CDR3 region has the DNA TGTGCCACCAGTGATTTTAGGACTCCAACCCCCACCATATATTTT.

J is TRBJ2-1 and V is TRBV30; the D is unclear. The CDR3 runs to 11 residues. CDR1 is GTSNPN, CDR2 SVGIG, per germline (reference sequence). The V end was cut by 2 bases, the J end by 7 bases, with 6 bases between. CDR3 in DNA: TGTGCCTGGAGTATTGAGAATGAGCAGTTCTTC. Translated, it gives CAWSIENEQFF.

CDR3 sequence: CASRKLSGQGAFF. CDR3 coding DNA: TGTGCCAGCAGAAAATTAAGTGGGCAAGGAGCTTTCTTT. The chain combines TRBV12-3 or TRBV12-4 with TRBJ1-1; no definite D call. Trimming removed 6 bases at V and 10 bases at J, with 18 bases between. This CDR3 contains 13 residues.

This rearrangement joins TRBV27 to TRBJ2-5; D unresolved. V dropped 6 bases and J dropped 0 bases, with 8 bases sitting between them. Germline V gene sequence: CDR1 MNHEY, CDR2 SMNVEV (reference sequence). This CDR3 spans 13 amino acids. The CDR3 DNA follows: TGTGCCAGCAGGACACTCAACCAAGAGACCCAGTACTTC. Translating it yields CASRTLNQETQYF.

This chain joins TRBV5-1 and TRBJ2-7, with 7 bases that match TRBD1. Germline V CDR1 and CDR2: SGHRS, YFSETQ. Trimming took 4 bases from V and 4 from J; bases not matched to a gene: 5. This CDR3 region has 13 residues. Here the CDR3 reads CASSQRQGYEQYF. The CDR3, as DNA: TGCGCCAGCAGCCAAAGACAGGGATACGAGCAGTACTTC.

A few counts support this clone. The CDR3 protein is CASGVTPYEQYF. CDR3 nucleotides: TGCGCCAGCGGAGTAACCCCCTACGAGCAGTACTTC. V usage is TRBV5-1 and J usage is TRBJ2-7; D unresolved. The CDR3 runs to 12 residues. Trimming removed 7 bases at V and 2 bases at J, with 10 bases between. Looked up from germline, CDR1 is SGHRS and CDR2 is YFSETQ.

This chain joins TRBV19 and TRBJ1-5; unclear D gene. The CDR3 runs to 13 residues. Germline CDR1 reads LNHDA; CDR2 reads SQIVND (reference sequence). V lost 8 bases and J 3 bases, leaving 11 bases between the germline ends. CDR3 in DNA: TGTGCCAGTGCCGCGGGGTACAATCAGCCCCAGCATTTT. Amino acids: CASAAGYNQPQHF.